This TCR beta chain appears in the sequencing data of a study of a mutant IDH1 vaccine in newly diagnosed glioma (dated by TCRdb to about 2021). Some background on the complete study: Patients received eight vaccinations in weeks 1, 3, 5, 7, 11, 15, 19 and 23, corresponding to visits V03 through V10. Prior to enrollment, patients had been given standard therapy consisting of radiotherapy alone, temozolomide alone, or radiochemotherapy with temozolomide, with the combination given to most patients. Vaccination began 4-6 weeks after radiotherapy alone, or alongside temozolomide cycles in the chemotherapy-containing groups. Of the approximately 35 treated patients, about 62% were male and about 40% were female, and a mean age of 40.4 years was recorded. For exploratory analyses, some 24 treated patients had longitudinal TCRB deep sequencing done wherever samples were available. Peripheral blood samples were drawn at six visits, namely V03 (baseline), V05, V07, V10, V12 and V13.

The paper's findings and limits, for the study overall: Changes in the top peripheral T cell clonotypes picked up by TCRB sequencing did not appear to be linked to pseudoprogression. Immune responses induced by the vaccine were seen in around 93% of patients across multiple MHC alleles. According to the authors, sample limitations meant that analyses of patient blood samples could not be reproduced. Selection of PBMC samples for TCRB deep sequencing was based on availability.

Receptor libraries were prepared by the immunoSEQ multiplex PCR assay. The hsTCRB Kit was used according to the manufacturer's protocol to amplify rearranged TCR beta chain sequences. TCRB libraries were sequenced on an Illumina MiSeq. The authors' analysis ran thus. The kit vendor's proprietary platform handled demultiplexing, trimming and gene mapping. TCRdb stores this immuneACCESS table with in-frame sequences only. Part of the clones is absent; in the studies checked, under half of the shortfall reflects unresolved V genes, and no reason is known for the rest. That table supplies the V and J calls and clone size; D and trimming were determined from the DNA. Recorded for this sample are approximately 82,000 clones; approximately 85% of them occurred a single time. 0.77% of the sample comes from the top ten. This sample's time point label indicates: week 23, last vaccination. Every vaccine dose consisted of 300 ug of a 20-mer mutant IDH1 peptide in Montanide, administered subcutaneously together with topical imiquimod. All donors had newly diagnosed IDH1-mutant astrocytomas of WHO grade 3 or 4 that showed loss of nuclear ATRX. The samples were drawn from NOA16, a multicentre, single-arm, open-label phase I trial in Germany that tested a mutant IDH1 peptide vaccine in humans for the first time. Genomic DNA for TCRB sequencing was extracted from EDTA blood using the DNeasy Blood and Tissue Kit.

The germline V gene gives CDR1 as WSHSY and CDR2 as SAAADI. V is cut back by 6 bases and J by 4 bases, with 2 bases in the junction unmatched. The CDR3 has 14 amino acids, counting the end cysteine and phenylalanine. Only CDR3 DNA remains: 42 bases, in frame from the first base. A remark on this clone: No antigen is known for it. No per-base quality is available; no much larger clone lies one base away.

The chain couples TRBV10-2 to TRBJ2-7; 14 bases in the junction line up with TRBD2. The sample in question was PBMCs, obtained from a glioma patient whose treatment included an IDH1 peptide vaccine. The TCR originated in a woman aged 50 to 60 with glioma. The CDR3 protein: CASRGTSGSYEQYF. The sequenced DNA: TGCGCCAGCAGGGGGACTAGCGGGAGTTACGAGCAGTACTTC.